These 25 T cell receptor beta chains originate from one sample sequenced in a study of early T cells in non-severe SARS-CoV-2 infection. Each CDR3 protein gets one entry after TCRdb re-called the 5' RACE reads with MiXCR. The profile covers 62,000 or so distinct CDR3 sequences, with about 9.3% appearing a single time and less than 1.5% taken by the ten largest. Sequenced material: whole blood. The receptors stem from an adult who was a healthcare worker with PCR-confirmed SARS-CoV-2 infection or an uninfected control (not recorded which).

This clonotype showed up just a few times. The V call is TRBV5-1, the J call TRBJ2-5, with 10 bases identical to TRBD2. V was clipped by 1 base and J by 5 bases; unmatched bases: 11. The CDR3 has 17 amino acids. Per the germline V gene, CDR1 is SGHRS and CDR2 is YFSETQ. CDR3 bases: TGCGCCAGCAGCTTGAGCTACAGCGGGGGGGCAGGCGAGACCCAGTACTTC. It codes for CASSLSYSGGAGETQYF. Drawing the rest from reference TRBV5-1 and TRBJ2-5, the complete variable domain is KAGVTQTPRYLIKTRGQQVTLSCSPISGHRSVSWYQQTPGQGLQFLFEYFSETQRNKGNFPGRFSGRQFSNSRSEMNVSTLELGDSALYLCASSLSYSGGAGETQYFGPGTRLLVL.

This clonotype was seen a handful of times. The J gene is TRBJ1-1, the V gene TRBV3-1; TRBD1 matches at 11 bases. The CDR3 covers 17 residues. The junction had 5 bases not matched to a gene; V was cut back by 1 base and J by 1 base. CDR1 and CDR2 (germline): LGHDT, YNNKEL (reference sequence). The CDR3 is CASSQVGQGARNTEAFF. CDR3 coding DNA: TGTGCCAGCAGCCAAGTTGGACAGGGGGCGAGGAACACTGAAGCTTTCTTT.

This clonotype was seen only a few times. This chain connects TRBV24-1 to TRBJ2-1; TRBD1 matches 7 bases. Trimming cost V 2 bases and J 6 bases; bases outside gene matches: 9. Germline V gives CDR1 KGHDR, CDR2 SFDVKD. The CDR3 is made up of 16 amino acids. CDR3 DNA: TGTGCCACCAGTGATTCAGGGGGAAAGTGGTCCAATGAGCAGTTCTTC. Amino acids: CATSDSGGKWSNEQFF.

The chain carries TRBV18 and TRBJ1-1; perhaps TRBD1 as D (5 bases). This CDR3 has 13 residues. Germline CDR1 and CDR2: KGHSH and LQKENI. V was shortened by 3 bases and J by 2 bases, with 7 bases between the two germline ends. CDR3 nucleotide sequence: TGTGCCAGCTCACCGGACATCAACACTGAAGCTTTCTTT. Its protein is CASSPDINTEAFF.

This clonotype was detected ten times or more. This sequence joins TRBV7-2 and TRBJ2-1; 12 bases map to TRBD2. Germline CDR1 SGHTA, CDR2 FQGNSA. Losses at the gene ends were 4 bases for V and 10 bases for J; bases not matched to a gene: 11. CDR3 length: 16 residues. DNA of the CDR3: TGTGCCAGCAGCTCGCTAGCGGGGGGGCGTCCCAGGGAGCAGTTCTTC. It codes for CASSSLAGGRPREQFF.

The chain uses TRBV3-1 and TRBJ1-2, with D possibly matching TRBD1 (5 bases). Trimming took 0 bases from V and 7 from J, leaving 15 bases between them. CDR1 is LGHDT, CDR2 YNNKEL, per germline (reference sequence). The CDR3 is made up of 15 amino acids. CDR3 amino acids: CASSQDRVGDFGYTF. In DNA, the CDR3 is TGTGCCAGCAGCCAAGATCGGGTTGGGGACTTTGGCTACACCTTC.

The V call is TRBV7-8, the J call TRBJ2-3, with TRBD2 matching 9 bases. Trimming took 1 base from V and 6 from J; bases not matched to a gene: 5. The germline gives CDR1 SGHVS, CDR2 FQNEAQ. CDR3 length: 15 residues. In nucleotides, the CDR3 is TGTGCCAGCAGCTTAGTTGCGGGGGGGCCGGATACGCAGTATTTT. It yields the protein CASSLVAGGPDTQYF.

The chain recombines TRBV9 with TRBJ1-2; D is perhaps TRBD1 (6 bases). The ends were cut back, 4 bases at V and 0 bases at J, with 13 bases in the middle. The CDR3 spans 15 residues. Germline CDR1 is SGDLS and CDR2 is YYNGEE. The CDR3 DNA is TGTGCCAGCAGCACCTCGACAGGTCCTAACTATGGCTACACCTTC. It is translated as CASSTSTGPNYGYTF.

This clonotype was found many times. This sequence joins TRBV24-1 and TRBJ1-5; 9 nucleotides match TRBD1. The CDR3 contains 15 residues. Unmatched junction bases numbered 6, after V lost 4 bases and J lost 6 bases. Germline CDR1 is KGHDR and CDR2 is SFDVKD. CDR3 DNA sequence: TGTGCCACCAGTGAAACCGGGACAGGGATTCAGCCCCAGCATTTT. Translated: CATSETGTGIQPQHF.

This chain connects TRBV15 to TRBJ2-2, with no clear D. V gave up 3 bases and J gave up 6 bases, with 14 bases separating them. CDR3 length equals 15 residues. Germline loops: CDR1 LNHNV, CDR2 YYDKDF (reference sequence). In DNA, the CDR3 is TGTGCCACCAGCAGGGTCCGTGGGGAATCCGGGGAGCTGTTTTTT. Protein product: CATSRVRGESGELFF.

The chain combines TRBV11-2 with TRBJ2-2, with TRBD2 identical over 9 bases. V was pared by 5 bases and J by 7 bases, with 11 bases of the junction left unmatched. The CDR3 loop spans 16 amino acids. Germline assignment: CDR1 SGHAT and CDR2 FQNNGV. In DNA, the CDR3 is TGTGCCAGCAGCACTTTCTTGGGACTAGCCGTCGGGGAGCTGTTTTTT. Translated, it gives CASSTFLGLAVGELFF. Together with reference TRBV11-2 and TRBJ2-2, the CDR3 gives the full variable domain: EAGVAQSPRYKIIEKRQSVAFWCNPISGHATLYWYQQILGQGPKLLIQFQNNGVVDDSQLPKDRFSAERLKGVDSTLKIQPAKLEDSAVYLCASSTFLGLAVGELFFGEGSRLTVL.

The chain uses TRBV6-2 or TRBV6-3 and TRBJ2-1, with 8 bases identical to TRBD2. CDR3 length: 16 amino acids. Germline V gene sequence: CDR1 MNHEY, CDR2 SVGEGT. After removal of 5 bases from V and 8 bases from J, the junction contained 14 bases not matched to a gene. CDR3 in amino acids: CASSTRTIGGAYEQFF. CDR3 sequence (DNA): TGTGCCAGCAGTACCCGAACGATCGGGGGGGCCTATGAGCAGTTCTTC.

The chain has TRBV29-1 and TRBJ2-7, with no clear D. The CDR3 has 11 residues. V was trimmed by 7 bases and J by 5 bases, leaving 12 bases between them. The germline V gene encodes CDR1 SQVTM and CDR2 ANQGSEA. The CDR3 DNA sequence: TGCAGCGCTTCGGACGCCCACGAGCAGTACGTC. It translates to CSASDAHEQYV.

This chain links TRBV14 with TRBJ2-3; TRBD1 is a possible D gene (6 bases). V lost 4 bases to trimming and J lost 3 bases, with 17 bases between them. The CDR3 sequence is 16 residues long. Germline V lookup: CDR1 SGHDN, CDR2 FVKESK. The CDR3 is CASSPRTGFGTDTQYF. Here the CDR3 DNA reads TGTGCCAGCAGCCCCAGAACAGGGTTTGGTACAGATACGCAGTATTTT. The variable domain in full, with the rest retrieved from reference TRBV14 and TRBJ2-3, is EAGVTQFPSHSVIEKGQTVTLRCDPISGHDNLYWYRRVMGKEIKFLLHFVKESKQDESGMPNNRFLAERTGGTYSTLKVQPAELEDSGVYFCASSPRTGFGTDTQYFGPGTRLTVL.

The CDR3 reads CASSQIQGHQPQHF. In DNA form, the CDR3 reads TGCGCCAGCAGCCAAATACAGGGGCACCAGCCCCAGCATTTT. The V and J genes are TRBV4-1 and TRBJ1-5, with 7 bases matching TRBD1. The CDR3 length is 14 residues. The germline V gene has CDR1 MGHRA and CDR2 YSYEKL. V lost 2 bases, J lost 7 bases, and 5 bases stayed unmatched.

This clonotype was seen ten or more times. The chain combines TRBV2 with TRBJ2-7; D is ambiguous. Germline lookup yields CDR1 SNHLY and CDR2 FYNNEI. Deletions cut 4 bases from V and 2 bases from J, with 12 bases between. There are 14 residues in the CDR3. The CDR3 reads CASSANGRTYEQYV. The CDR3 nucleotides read TGTGCCAGCAGTGCGAATGGCCGTACCTACGAGCAGTACGTC.

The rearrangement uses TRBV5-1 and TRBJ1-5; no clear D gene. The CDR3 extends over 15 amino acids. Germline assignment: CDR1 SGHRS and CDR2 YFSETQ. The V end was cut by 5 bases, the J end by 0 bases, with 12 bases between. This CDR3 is CASSRIPGSNQPQHF. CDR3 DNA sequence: TGCGCCAGCAGTCGAATTCCGGGTAGCAATCAGCCCCAGCATTTT.

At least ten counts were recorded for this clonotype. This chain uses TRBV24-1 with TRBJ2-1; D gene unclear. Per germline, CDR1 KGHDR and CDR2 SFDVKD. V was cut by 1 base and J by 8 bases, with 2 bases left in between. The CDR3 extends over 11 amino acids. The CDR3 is CATSDFHEQFF. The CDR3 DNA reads TGTGCCACCAGTGATTTTCATGAGCAGTTCTTC.

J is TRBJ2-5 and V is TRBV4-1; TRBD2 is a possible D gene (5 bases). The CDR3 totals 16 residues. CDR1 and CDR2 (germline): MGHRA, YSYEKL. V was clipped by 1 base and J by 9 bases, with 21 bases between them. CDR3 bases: TGCGCCAGCAGCCAAGGCCCGGGAACGTCCCAGCTTGCCCAGTACTTC. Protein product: CASSQGPGTSQLAQYF.

The CDR3 nucleotides are TGCGCCAGCAGCTTCGGGACATCCTCCGATACGCAGTATTTT. Protein product: CASSFGTSSDTQYF. The V call is TRBV5-1, the J call TRBJ2-3; perhaps TRBD1 as D (6 bases). The length of the CDR3 is 14 residues. Trimming took 2 bases from V and 6 from J, leaving 13 bases between them. CDR1 is SGHRS, CDR2 YFSETQ, per germline.

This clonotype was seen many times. In DNA, the CDR3 is TGTGCCAGCTCCGAGGCCGGGTATGGAAACACCATATATTTT. Encoded protein: CASSEAGYGNTIYF. This chain links TRBV2 with TRBJ1-3, with D hard to call. Trimming stripped 8 bases from V and 3 bases from J, with 14 bases between. Germline lookup yields CDR1 SNHLY and CDR2 FYNNEI. CDR3 length equals 14 residues.

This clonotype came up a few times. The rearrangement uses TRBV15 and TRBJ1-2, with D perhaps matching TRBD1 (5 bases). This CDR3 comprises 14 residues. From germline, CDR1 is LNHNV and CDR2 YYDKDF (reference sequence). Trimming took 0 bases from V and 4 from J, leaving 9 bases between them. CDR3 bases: TGTGCCACCAGCAGAGATGTGACAGCCTATGGCTACACCTTC. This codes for CATSRDVTAYGYTF.

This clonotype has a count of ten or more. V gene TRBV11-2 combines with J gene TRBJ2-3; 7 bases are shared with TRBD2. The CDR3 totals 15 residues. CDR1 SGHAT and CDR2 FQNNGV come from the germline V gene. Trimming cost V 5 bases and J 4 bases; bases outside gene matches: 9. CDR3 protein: CASSPGGGISDTQYF. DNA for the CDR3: TGTGCCAGCAGCCCCGGCGGGGGAATATCAGATACGCAGTATTTT.

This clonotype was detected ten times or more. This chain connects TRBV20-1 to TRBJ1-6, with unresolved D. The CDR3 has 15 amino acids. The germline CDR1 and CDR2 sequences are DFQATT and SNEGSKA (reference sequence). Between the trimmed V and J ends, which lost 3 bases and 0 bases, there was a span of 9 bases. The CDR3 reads CSARDLRSYNSPLHF. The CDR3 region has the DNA TGCAGTGCTAGGGACCTACGCTCCTATAATTCACCCCTCCACTTT.

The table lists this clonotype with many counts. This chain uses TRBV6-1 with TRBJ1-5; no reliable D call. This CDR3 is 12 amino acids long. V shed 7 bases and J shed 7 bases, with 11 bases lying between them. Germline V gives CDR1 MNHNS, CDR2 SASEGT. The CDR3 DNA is TGTGCCAGCAATAGCAGGCCACAGCCCCAGCATTTT. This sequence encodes CASNSRPQPQHF.